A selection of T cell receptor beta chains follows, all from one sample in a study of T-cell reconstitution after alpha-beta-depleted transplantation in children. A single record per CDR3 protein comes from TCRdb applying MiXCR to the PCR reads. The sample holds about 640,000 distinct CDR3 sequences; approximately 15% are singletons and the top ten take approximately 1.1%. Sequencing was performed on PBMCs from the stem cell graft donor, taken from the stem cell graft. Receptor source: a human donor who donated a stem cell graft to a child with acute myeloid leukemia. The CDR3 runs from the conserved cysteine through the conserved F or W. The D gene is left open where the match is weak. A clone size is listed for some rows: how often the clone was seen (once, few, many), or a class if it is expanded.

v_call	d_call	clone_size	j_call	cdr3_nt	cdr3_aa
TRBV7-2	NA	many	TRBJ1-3	TGTGCCAGCAGCCCCGAGCGTGGAAACACCATATATTTT	CASSPERGNTIYF
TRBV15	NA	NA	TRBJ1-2	TGTGCCACCAGCAGAGTTGACAGGATTTACTATGGCTACACCTTC	CATSRVDRIYYGYTF
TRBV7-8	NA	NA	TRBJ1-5	TGTGCCAGCAGCGACTTACAGGGAATTATCTATCAGCCCCAGCATTTT	CASSDLQGIIYQPQHF
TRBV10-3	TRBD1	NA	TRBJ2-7	TGTGCCATCAAGGCCTCCACAGGGGACGAGCAGTACTTC	CAIKASTGDEQYF
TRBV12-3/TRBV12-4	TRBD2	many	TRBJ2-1	TGTGCCAGCAGTCCCTACAGCGGGGATTACAATGAGCAGTTCTTC	CASSPYSGDYNEQFF
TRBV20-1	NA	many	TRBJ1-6	TGCAGTGCTAGAGAGACATATAATTCACCCCTCCACTTT	CSARETYNSPLHF
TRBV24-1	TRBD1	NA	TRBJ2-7	TGTGCCACCAGTGATAGGGACAGGGGCGGATACTACGAGCAGTACTTC	CATSDRDRGGYYEQYF
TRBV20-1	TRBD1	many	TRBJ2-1	TGCAGTGCTAGAGATCCTACAGGGGGGAAAGGGAATGAGCAGTTCTTC	CSARDPTGGKGNEQFF
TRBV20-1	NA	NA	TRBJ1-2	TGCAGTGCCGGCGGGGGGGAGAATAACTATGGCTACACCTTC	CSAGGGENNYGYTF
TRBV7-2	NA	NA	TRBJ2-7	TGTGCCAGCATTGGGGCGGGGTCTTCCTACGAGCAGTACTTC	CASIGAGSSYEQYF
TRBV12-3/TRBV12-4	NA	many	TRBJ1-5	TGTGCCAGCAGTAACCACAGGGTAATAGGCCCCCAGCATTTT	CASSNHRVIGPQHF
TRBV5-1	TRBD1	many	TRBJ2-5	TGCGCCAGCAGCTCTGATGGGACAGGGAGGGGAGAGACCCAGTACTTC	CASSSDGTGRGETQYF
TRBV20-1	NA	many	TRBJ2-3	TGCAGTGCTAGGACGACCAAAATTCCCACAGATACGCAGTATTTT	CSARTTKIPTDTQYF
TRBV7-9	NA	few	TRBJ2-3	TGTGCCAGCAGCTTAAAGTTGGAGAGTGATACGCAGTATTTT	CASSLKLESDTQYF
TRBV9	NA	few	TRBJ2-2	TGTGCCAGCAGCCAGGCCCACGCGAACACCGGGGAGCTGTTTTTT	CASSQAHANTGELFF
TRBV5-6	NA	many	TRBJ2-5	TGTGCCAGCAGCTTAAGCGAGACCCAGTACTTC	CASSLSETQYF
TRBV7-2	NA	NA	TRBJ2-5	TGTGCCAGCAGCTCCACTAGCCTCCAAGAGACCCAGTACTTC	CASSSTSLQETQYF
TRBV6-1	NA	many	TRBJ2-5	TGTGCCAGCAAAACGGAGTACGAGACCCAGTACTTC	CASKTEYETQYF
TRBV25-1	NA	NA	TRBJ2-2	TGTGCCAGCAGGACGGAGGACGGGGAGCTGTTTTTT	CASRTEDGELFF
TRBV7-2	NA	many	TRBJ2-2	TGTGCCAGCAGCTTAGTCTCTTCGGGGGAGCTGTTTTTT	CASSLVSSGELFF
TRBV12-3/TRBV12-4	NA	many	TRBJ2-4	TGTGCCAGCAGCCAAACCCGAGGTGGGAAAACCAAAAACATTCAGTACTTC	CASSQTRGGKTKNIQYF
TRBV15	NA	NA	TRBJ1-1	TGTGCCACGACCCAAACACAGTCCCCCCAAATGCTCACTGAAGCTTTCTTT	CATTQTQSPQMLTEAFF
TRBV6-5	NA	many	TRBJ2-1	TGTGCCAGCAGTTACTACTCAAGGGACTACAATGAGCAGTTCTTC	CASSYYSRDYNEQFF
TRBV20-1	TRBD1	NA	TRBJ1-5	TGCAGTGCTAGAGGTCAGGGGGCGGGATTTAGCAATCAGCCCCAGCATTTT	CSARGQGAGFSNQPQHF
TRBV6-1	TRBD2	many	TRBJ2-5	TGTGCCAGCAGCCCCCAGGGACTAGCGGGGGTCGAGACCCAGTACTTC	CASSPQGLAGVETQYF
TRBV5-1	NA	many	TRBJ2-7	TGCGCCAGCAGCCTCGACTACTCCTACGAGCAGTACTTC	CASSLDYSYEQYF
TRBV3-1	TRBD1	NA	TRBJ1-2	TGTGCCAGCAGCCAATTGATGGGACAGTTCGGATCAAACTATGGCTACACCTTC	CASSQLMGQFGSNYGYTF
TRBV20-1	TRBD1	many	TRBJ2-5	TGCAGTGCTGATCCGGGACAGAGAGAGACCCAGTACTTC	CSADPGQRETQYF
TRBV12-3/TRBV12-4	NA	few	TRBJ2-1	TGTGCCAGCAGTTTAGTGAATGGAGATGAGCAGTTCTTC	CASSLVNGDEQFF
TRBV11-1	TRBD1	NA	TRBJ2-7	TGTGCCAGCAGCTTTGCGCCCGCTGGGACAGGGACCTCCTACGAGCAGTACTTC	CASSFAPAGTGTSYEQYF
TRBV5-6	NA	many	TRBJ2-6	TGTGCCAGCAGCGTCATCTTGGGTGCTTGGGCCAACGTCCTGACTTTC	CASSVILGAWANVLTF
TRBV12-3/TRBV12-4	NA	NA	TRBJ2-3	TGTGCCAGCAGCGGGGGCACAGGCGTGGGAGATACGCAGTATTTT	CASSGGTGVGDTQYF
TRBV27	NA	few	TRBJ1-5	TGTGCCAGTGGAATAGGGGGGTCCCAGCATTTT	CASGIGGSQHF
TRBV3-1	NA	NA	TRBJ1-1	TGTGCCAGCAGCCAAGATCGGGGTAAAGCTGAAGCTTTCTTT	CASSQDRGKAEAFF
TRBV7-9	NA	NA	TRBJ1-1	TGTGCCAGCAGCCTACCCCCAGGGAGTACTGAAGCTTTCTTT	CASSLPPGSTEAFF
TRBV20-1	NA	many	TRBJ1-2	TGCAGTGCTAGCCCCCCTCATGGGGGCCAAGGCTACACCTTC	CSASPPHGGQGYTF
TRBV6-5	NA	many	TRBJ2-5	TGTGCCAGCAGTTACTCGATCGGATCCCGGGAGACCCAGTACTTC	CASSYSIGSRETQYF
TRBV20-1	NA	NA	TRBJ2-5	TGCAGTGCTAGGCAGGAGATATCCCCCCCAGAGACCCAGTACTTC	CSARQEISPPETQYF
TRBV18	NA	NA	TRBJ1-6	TGTGCCAGCTCACCACCTGTAAGGGCTGGAAATTCACCCCTCCACTTT	CASSPPVRAGNSPLHF
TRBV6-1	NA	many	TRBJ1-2	TGTGCCAGCATCCCGACGGGAGCGGGGAACTATGGCTACACCTTC	CASIPTGAGNYGYTF
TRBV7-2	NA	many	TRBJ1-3	TGTGCCAGCAGCTGGGGAAACACCATATATTTT	CASSWGNTIYF
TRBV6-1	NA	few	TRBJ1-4	TGTGCCAGCAGCCCCGGACAGACTAATGAAAAACTGTTTTTT	CASSPGQTNEKLFF
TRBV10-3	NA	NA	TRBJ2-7	TGTGCCATCAGTGAGTCGATCAACCCGAGCTCCTACGAGCAGTACTTC	CAISESINPSSYEQYF
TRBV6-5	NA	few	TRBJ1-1	TGTGCCAGCAGTTACGAACCCTACAGGGAATACACTGAAGCTTTCTTT	CASSYEPYREYTEAFF
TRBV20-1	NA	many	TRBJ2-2	TGCAGTGCTAGGCGGCAGGGTGGGATCACCGGGGAGCTGTTTTTT	CSARRQGGITGELFF
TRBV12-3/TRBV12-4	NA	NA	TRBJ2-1	TGTGCCAGCAGTTTCCTGACAAATTCAAACTCCTACAATGAGCAGTTCTTC	CASSFLTNSNSYNEQFF